The clone carrying this T cell receptor (beta chain) was picked up a small number of times. The antigen is undetermined. The sample comes from a study of T cells in Graves' hyperthyroidism and ophthalmopathy. Study summary: The initial diagnosis was the point when peripheral blood was collected, ahead of any treatment.

Overall study results and limits: Most thyroid clonotypes expanded above 0.001 were also detected in blood.

It was RNA transcripts that yielded the amplified TCR beta CDR3 regions. Researchers ran a first-round RT-PCR on the TCR CDR3 using the HTBI primer set. TCRdb fed the multiplex PCR reads into MiXCR, producing one record per CDR3 protein. The data show some 420,000 distinct CDR3 sequences, with roughly 13% seen just once and less than 6.5% held by the top ten. V shed 0 bases and J shed 4 bases, with 10 bases lying between them. The CDR3 sequence is 14 residues long. CDR1 and CDR2 from the germline V gene are SGHDN and FVKESK. The sample consisted of blood. The rearrangement uses TRBV14 and TRBJ2-7, with D unresolved. This TCR was sampled from a woman aged 18-30 years with Graves' hyperthyroidism. CDR3 region: CASSQDLYGYEQYF. The DNA of the CDR3 is TGTGCCAGCAGCCAAGATTTATATGGTTACGAGCAGTACTTC.